Listed here are 8 T cell receptor beta chains from one sample, sequenced in a study of cytomegalovirus exposure and HLA in healthy donors. Both 60 Vbeta primers and 13 Jbeta primers went into the PCR. Using immunoSEQ multiplex PCR, the repertoire was profiled, and TCRdb retains in-frame clones only, with some absent. The sample includes approximately 160,000 clones, around three quarters of them seen just once. Input material: PBMCs. The receptors come from a woman aged 25 to 45 in good health and CMV-seronegative.

The rearrangement links TRBV10-3 to TRBJ2-7; no clear D. Deletions cut 3 bases from V and 4 bases from J, with 4 bases between. The CDR3 runs to 11 residues. CDR1 ENHRY and CDR2 SYGVKD come from the germline V gene. CDR3 sequence reads: CAISDPYEQYF. The DNA of the CDR3 is TGTGCCATCAGTGATCCTTACGAGCAGTACTTC.

This chain links TRBV27 with TRBJ1-1; D ambiguous. V was cut by 4 bases and J by 1 base, with 10 bases left in between. There are 14 residues in the CDR3. Germline V CDR1 and CDR2: MNHEY, SMNVEV (reference sequence). The CDR3 here is CASSYREGNTEAFF. The CDR3 DNA sequence: TGTGCCAGCAGTTACAGAGAAGGGAACACTGAAGCTTTCTTT.

V and J are TRBV11-3 and TRBJ2-3; D gene unclear. With 3 bases removed from V and 1 base from J, the gap between germline ends came to 5 bases. The germline gives CDR1 SGHNT, CDR2 YENEEA. This CDR3 comprises 13 residues. CDR3 DNA sequence: TGTGCCAGCAGCTTTGTAGGCACAGATACGCAGTATTTT. Its translation: CASSFVGTDTQYF.

This chain connects TRBV19 to TRBJ1-2; a weak D match, TRBD1 (6 bases). The CDR3 sequence is 14 residues long. V was trimmed by 6 bases and J by 1 base, leaving 12 bases between them. Germline CDR1 reads LNHDA; CDR2 reads SQIVND (reference sequence). The CDR3 sequence is CASSQTRGNYGYTF. CDR3 in DNA: TGTGCCAGTAGCCAAACCAGGGGTAACTATGGCTACACCTTC.

The chain uses TRBV28 and TRBJ2-3; 7 nucleotides align to TRBD2. With 3 bases clipped from V and 5 bases from J, the junction kept 8 bases outside the gene matches. The CDR3 totals 15 residues. The V gene's germline CDR1 is MDHEN and CDR2 SYDVKM. CDR3 sequence: CASSFPGLVQDTQYF. The CDR3, as DNA: TGTGCCAGCAGTTTCCCCGGACTAGTCCAAGATACGCAGTATTTT.

The rearrangement uses TRBV7-3 and TRBJ2-7; perhaps TRBD2 as D (6 bases). Germline lookup yields CDR1 SGHTA and CDR2 FQGTGA. This CDR3 contains 15 residues. Trimming removed 3 bases from V and 2 bases from J, with 14 bases in between. The CDR3 loop reads CASSFSSGPAYEQYF. The CDR3 DNA sequence: TGTGCCAGCAGCTTCAGTAGCGGCCCTGCCTACGAGCAGTACTTC.

The table lists this clone with a few counts. The chain is built from TRBV30 and TRBJ2-3; 8 bases agree with TRBD1. The CDR3 runs to 18 residues. The V segment lost 2 bases and the J segment 1 base; nucleotides outside the gene matches: 14. Germline V gives CDR1 GTSNPN, CDR2 SVGIG (reference sequence). The CDR3, as DNA: TGTGCCTGGAGTCGCCAGGGGGCGCGGCGGTACCGCACAGATACGCAGTATTTT. Amino acid sequence: CAWSRQGARRYRTDTQYF.

The chain recombines TRBV25-1 with TRBJ2-2; 7 positions match TRBD1. V gave up 6 bases and J gave up 7 bases; unmatched junction bases: 5. CDR3 length: 13 residues. Germline CDR1 is MGHDK and CDR2 is SYGVNS. In DNA, the CDR3 is TGTGCCAGCAGAAGACAGGGTAACGGGGAGCTGTTTTTT. It encodes CASRRQGNGELFF.